This entry features one T cell receptor beta chain sequence. The antigen remains undetermined. Germline V gene data show CDR1 as SGDLS and CDR2 as YYNGEE. Deletions cut 0 bases from V and 3 bases from J, with 13 bases between. The CDR3 is 15 residues long. This sample was included in a study of graft-versus-host responses after intestinal transplantation. Profiling relied on immunoSEQ multiplex PCR, and the TCRdb table lists in-frame clones only, not all of them. The sample lists roughly 50,000 clones, roughly 91% occurring once. The sample was unstimulated CD4+ T cells sorted from spleen or lymph node cells, taken before transplant. The TCR originated in a human donor who was the organ donor for an intestinal transplant. The chain carries TRBV9 and TRBJ2-7; unclear D gene. The chain's CDR3 is CASSVDRRWCYEQYF. Written as DNA, the CDR3 is TGTGCCAGCAGCGTAGACCGGAGATGGTGCTACGAGCAGTACTTC.